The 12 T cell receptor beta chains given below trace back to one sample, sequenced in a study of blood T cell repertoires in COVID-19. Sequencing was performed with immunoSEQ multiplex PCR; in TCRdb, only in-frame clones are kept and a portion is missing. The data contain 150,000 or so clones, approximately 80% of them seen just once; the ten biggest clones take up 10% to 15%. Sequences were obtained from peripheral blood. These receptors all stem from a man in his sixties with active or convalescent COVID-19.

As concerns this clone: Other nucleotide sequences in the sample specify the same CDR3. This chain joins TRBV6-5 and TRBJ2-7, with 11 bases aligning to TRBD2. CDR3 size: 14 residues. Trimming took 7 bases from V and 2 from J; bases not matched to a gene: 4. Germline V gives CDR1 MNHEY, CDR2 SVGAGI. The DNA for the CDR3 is TGTGCCAGCACCCGACTAGCGGGACCCTACGAGCAGTACTTC. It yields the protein CASTRLAGPYEQYF.

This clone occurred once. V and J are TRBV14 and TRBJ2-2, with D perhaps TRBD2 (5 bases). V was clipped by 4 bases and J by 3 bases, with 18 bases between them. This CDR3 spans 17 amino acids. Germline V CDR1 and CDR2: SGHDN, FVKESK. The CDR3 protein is CASSLSEGTVHTGELFF. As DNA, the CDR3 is TGTGCCAGCAGCCTCTCAGAGGGTACGGTTCACACCGGGGAGCTGTTTTTT.

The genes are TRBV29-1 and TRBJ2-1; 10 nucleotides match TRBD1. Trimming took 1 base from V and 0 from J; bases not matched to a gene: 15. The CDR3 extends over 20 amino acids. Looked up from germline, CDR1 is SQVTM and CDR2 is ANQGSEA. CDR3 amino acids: CSVEGTGTGEFRSSYNEQFF. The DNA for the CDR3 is TGCAGCGTTGAAGGAACCGGGACAGGGGAATTTCGGAGCTCCTACAATGAGCAGTTCTTC.

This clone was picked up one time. The CDR3 DNA reads TGTGCCAGCAGCCCCCTCGGGGGAGGGTTCAAGCAGTACTTC. As protein: CASSPLGGGFKQYF. The chain is built from TRBV7-8 and TRBJ2-7, with 7 bases lining up with TRBD2. CDR1 is SGHVS and CDR2 is FQNEAQ in the germline V gene. This CDR3 contains 14 residues. The V gene end was trimmed by 5 bases and the J gene end by 8 bases; junction bases not matched to a gene: 12.

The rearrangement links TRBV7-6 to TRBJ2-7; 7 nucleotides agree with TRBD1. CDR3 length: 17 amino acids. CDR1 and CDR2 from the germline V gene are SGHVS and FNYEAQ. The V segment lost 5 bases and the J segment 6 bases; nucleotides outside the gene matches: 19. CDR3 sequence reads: CASSHFGRSTGRGEQYF. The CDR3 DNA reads TGTGCCAGCAGCCACTTCGGAAGATCGACAGGGAGAGGCGAGCAGTACTTC.

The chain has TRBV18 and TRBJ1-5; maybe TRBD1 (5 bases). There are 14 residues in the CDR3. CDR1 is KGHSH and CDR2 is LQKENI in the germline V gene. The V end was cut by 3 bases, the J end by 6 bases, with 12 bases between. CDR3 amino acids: CASSPAGLGQPQHF. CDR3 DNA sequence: TGTGCCAGCTCACCGGCAGGGCTCGGTCAGCCCCAGCATTTT.

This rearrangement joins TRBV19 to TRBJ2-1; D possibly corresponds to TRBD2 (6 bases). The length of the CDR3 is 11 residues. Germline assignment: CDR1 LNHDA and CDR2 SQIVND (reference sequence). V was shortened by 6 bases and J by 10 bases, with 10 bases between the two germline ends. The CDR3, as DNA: TGTGCCAGTAGGAGAAGCGGGGAGCAGTTCTTC. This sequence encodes CASRRSGEQFF.

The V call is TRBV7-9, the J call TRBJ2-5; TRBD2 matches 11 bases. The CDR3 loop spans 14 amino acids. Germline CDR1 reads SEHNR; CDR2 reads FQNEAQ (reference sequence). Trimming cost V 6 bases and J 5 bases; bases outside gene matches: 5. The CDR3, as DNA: TGTGCCAGCAGAACCATAGCGGGAGGGGAGACCCAGTACTTC. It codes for CASRTIAGGETQYF.

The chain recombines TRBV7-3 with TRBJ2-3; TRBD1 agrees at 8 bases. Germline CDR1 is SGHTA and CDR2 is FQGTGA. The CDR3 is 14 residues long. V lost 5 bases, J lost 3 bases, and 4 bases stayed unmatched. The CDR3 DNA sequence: TGTGCCAGCAGCCCAGGGGGCTCGACAGATACGCAGTATTTT. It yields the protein CASSPGGSTDTQYF. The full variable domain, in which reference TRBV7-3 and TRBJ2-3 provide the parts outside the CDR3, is GAGVSQTPSNKVTEKGKYVELRCDPISGHTALYWYRQSLGQGPEFLIYFQGTGAADDSGLPNDRFFAVRPEGSVSTLKIQRTERGDSAVYLCASSPGGSTDTQYFGPGTRLTVL.

CDR3 coding DNA: TGTGCCAGCTCACCTTCGACTAGCTCCTACGAGCAGTACTTC. Amino acid sequence: CASSPSTSSYEQYF. V gene TRBV18 combines with J gene TRBJ2-7; possible D gene TRBD2, 6 bases. Trimming left V 3 bases short and J 0 bases short, with 9 bases between. The V gene's germline CDR1 is KGHSH and CDR2 LQKENI. The CDR3 is 14 residues long.

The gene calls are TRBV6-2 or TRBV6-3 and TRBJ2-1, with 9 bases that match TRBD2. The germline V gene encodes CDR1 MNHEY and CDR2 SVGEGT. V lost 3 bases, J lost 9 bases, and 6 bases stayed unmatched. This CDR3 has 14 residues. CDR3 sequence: CASSYGGRATEQFF. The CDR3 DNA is TGTGCCAGCAGTTATGGCGGGAGGGCCACTGAGCAGTTCTTC.

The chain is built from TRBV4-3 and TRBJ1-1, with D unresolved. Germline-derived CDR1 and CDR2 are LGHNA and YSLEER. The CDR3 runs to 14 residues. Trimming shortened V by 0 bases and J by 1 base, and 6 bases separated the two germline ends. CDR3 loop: CASSQEGGNTEAFF. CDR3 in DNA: TGCGCCAGCAGCCAAGAAGGAGGGAACACTGAAGCTTTCTTT.